The 9 T cell receptor beta chains listed next were all sequenced from one sample in a study of technical replicates of blood from a handful of donors. TCRdb's table, derived via immunoSEQ multiplex PCR, lists solely in-frame clones and lacks some. The table has roughly 90,000 clones, under 95% seen once. What was sequenced was T cells isolated from PBMCs. These receptors came from a human donor in good health.

The V call is TRBV14, the J call TRBJ2-7; 9 bases are a match to TRBD2. Germline V gene data show CDR1 as SGHDN and CDR2 as FVKESK. The length of the CDR3 is 16 residues. V shed 6 bases and J 0 bases; nucleotides not matched to a gene: 9. In DNA, the CDR3 is TGTGCCAGCAGTCCGAGACTAGCGGCAAGCTCCTACGAGCAGTACTTC. This codes for CASSPRLAASSYEQYF. Together with reference TRBV14 and TRBJ2-7, the CDR3 gives the full variable domain: EAGVTQFPSHSVIEKGQTVTLRCDPISGHDNLYWYRRVMGKEIKFLLHFVKESKQDESGMPNNRFLAERTGGTYSTLKVQPAELEDSGVYFCASSPRLAASSYEQYFGPGTRLTVT.

This chain links TRBV28 with TRBJ2-2; 8 nucleotides line up with TRBD1. The trim removed 3 bases at V and 7 bases at J, leaving 4 bases unmatched. CDR1 is MDHEN, CDR2 SYDVKM, per germline. The CDR3 covers 14 residues. CDR3 DNA: TGTGCCAGCAGTTTCTCAGGGGGCATCGGGGAGCTGTTTTTT. It is translated as CASSFSGGIGELFF.

This clone has a single count. The chain employs TRBV21-1 and TRBJ2-7; the table's D call of TRBD1 was not tested on the DNA. TRBV21-1 is listed as a pseudogene. The CDR3 is 17 amino acids. DNA of the CDR3: TGTGCCAGCAACCGATGCGCCGTCAGGGGCTATCCCTACGAGCAGTACTTC. It codes for CASNRCAVRGYPYEQYF.

The J gene is TRBJ1-2, the V gene TRBV11-2; 7 nucleotides line up with TRBD1. Germline trimming cut 2 bases from V and 10 bases from J; bases unmatched to any gene: 16. This CDR3 has 16 amino acids. Germline values: CDR1 SGHAT, CDR2 FQNNGV. As DNA, the CDR3 is TGTGCCAGCAGCTTAACCCCTCCCCGGGACAGAGACGTCTACACCTTC. This translates into CASSLTPPRDRDVYTF.

The V gene is TRBV10-1, the J gene TRBJ1-2; perhaps TRBD1 as D (5 bases). This CDR3 region has 13 residues. Trimming cost V 3 bases and J 4 bases, with 9 bases left between them. CDR1 is WNHNN and CDR2 is SYGVQD in the germline V gene (reference sequence). The CDR3 nucleotides read TGCGCCAGCAGTGATGACAGCCCCTATGGCTACACCTTC. It encodes CASSDDSPYGYTF.

The CDR3 bases are TGCGCCAGCAGCCTCCGGGACAGGATTCCTAGCGGGGGAAACAATGAGCAGTTCTTC. Its translation is CASSLRDRIPSGGNNEQFF. This chain joins TRBV4-1 and TRBJ2-1, with TRBD2 identical over 10 bases. Germline V gives CDR1 MGHRA, CDR2 YSYEKL. With V trimmed by 4 bases and J by 5 bases, 17 bases remained unmatched. This CDR3 contains 19 residues.

The rearrangement links TRBV10-3 to TRBJ2-7; the match to TRBD2 covers 7 bases. The ends lost 3 bases at V and 4 bases at J; junction bases unmatched: 6. The V gene's germline CDR1 is ENHRY and CDR2 SYGVKD. The CDR3 covers 14 residues. CDR3 nucleotides: TGTGCCATCAGTGACCTAGGGAGGGCTTACGAGCAGTACTTC. This translates into CAISDLGRAYEQYF.

Comments on this clone: Other DNA sequences in the sample encode the same CDR3. The rearrangement uses TRBV29-1 and TRBJ1-1, with D uncertain. Germline V gives CDR1 SQVTM, CDR2 ANQGSEA. The CDR3 contains 11 residues. V lost 5 bases and J lost 0, with 4 bases in between. CDR3 amino acids: CSVSVNTEAFF. CDR3 coding DNA: TGCAGCGTTTCGGTGAACACTGAAGCTTTCTTT.

The gene calls are TRBV2 and TRBJ1-2; D perhaps matches TRBD1 (6 bases). V was pared by 6 bases and J by 4 bases, with 18 bases between. Germline V gives CDR1 SNHLY, CDR2 FYNNEI. The CDR3 loop spans 15 amino acids. The CDR3 reads CASSRIPDSPYGYTF. In DNA, the CDR3 is TGTGCCAGCAGCAGAATACCGGACAGCCCCTATGGCTACACCTTC. Looking up the rest from reference TRBV2 and TRBJ1-2 gives the full variable domain: EPEVTQTPSHQVTQMGQEVILRCVPISNHLYFYWYRQILGQKVEFLVSFYNNEISEKSEIFDDQFSVERPDGSNFTLKIRSTKLEDSAMYFCASSRIPDSPYGYTFGSGTRLTVV.